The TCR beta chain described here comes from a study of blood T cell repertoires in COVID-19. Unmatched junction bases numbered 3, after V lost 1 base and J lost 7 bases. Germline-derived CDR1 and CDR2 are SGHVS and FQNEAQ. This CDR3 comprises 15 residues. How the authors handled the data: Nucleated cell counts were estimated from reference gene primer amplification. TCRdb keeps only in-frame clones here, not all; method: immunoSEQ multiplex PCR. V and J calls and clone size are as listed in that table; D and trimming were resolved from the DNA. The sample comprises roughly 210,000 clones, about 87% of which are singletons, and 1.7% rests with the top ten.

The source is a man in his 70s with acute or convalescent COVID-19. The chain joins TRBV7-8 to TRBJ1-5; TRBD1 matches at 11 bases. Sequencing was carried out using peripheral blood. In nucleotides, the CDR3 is TGTGCCAGCAGCTTAGGGGACAGGGGGGACCAGCCCCAGCATTTT. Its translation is CASSLGDRGDQPQHF.